This passage covers 15 T cell receptor beta chains from one sample sequenced in a study of T cell responses to AZD1222 COVID-19 vaccine. The method was immunoSEQ multiplex PCR; TCRdb's version includes in-frame clones alone and lacks a portion of them. This sample has 110,000 to 150,000 clones, with around 90% found just once. This sample comprised peripheral blood, obtained on day 0 of AZD1222 vaccination. The receptors were gathered from an adult in good health.

The gene calls are TRBV27 and TRBJ1-1; maybe TRBD1 (5 bases). Germline CDR1 is MNHEY and CDR2 is SMNVEV (reference sequence). V lost 1 base and J lost 3, with 6 bases in between. The CDR3 consists of 13 residues. The CDR3 nucleotides read TGTGCCAGCAGTTTATGGGGGGACACTGAAGCTTTCTTT. It encodes CASSLWGDTEAFF.

This clone came up once. This rearrangement joins TRBV10-3 to TRBJ2-7; D is ambiguous. Germline V gene sequence: CDR1 ENHRY, CDR2 SYGVKD. Trimming left V 2 bases short and J 6 bases short, with 11 bases between. The CDR3 is 13 residues long. The CDR3 bases are TGTGCCATCAGTGAGGATCTGGCCCTCGAGCAGTACTTC. It codes for CAISEDLALEQYF.

The rearrangement uses TRBV6-4 and TRBJ1-3; D is perhaps TRBD1 (5 bases). Germline CDR1 and CDR2: MRHNA and SNTAGT. This CDR3 is built from 14 residues. V was cut by 5 bases and J by 3 bases, with 11 bases left in between. The CDR3 DNA sequence: TGTGCCAGCAGTACAGGCATTGGTGGAAACACCATATATTTT. Amino acids: CASSTGIGGNTIYF.

The chain carries TRBV24-1 and TRBJ2-1, with 15 bases identical to TRBD2. Germline V lookup: CDR1 KGHDR, CDR2 SFDVKD. V dropped 4 bases and J dropped 7; count of bases not matched to a gene: 13. This CDR3 comprises 19 residues. CDR3 region: CATSDAGLAGGPVKNEQFF. The CDR3 nucleotides are TGTGCCACCAGTGACGCTGGACTAGCGGGAGGGCCGGTAAAGAATGAGCAGTTCTTC.

The chain couples TRBV5-4 to TRBJ2-7; 7 nucleotides agree with TRBD1. The CDR3 has 15 amino acids. Germline CDR1 is SGHNT and CDR2 is YYREEE (reference sequence). The ends lost 4 bases at V and 2 bases at J; junction bases unmatched: 9. This chain's CDR3 is CASSPLTGSPYEQYF. The CDR3 region has the DNA TGTGCCAGCAGCCCACTGACAGGGTCGCCCTACGAGCAGTACTTC.

This sequence joins TRBV28 and TRBJ1-5; 7 bases are shared with TRBD1. CDR1 and CDR2 (germline): MDHEN, SYDVKM. V was clipped by 5 bases and J by 5 bases; unmatched bases: 6. The CDR3 sequence is 14 residues long. CDR3: CASSNTGDYQPQHF. In nucleotides, the CDR3 is TGTGCCAGCAGTAACACAGGGGATTATCAGCCCCAGCATTTT.

This CDR3 reads CASSINLGTVNTEAFF. The CDR3 bases are TGTGCCAGTAGTATAAATCTCGGGACGGTGAACACTGAAGCTTTCTTT. The chain uses TRBV19 and TRBJ1-1; TRBD1 might be the D (5 bases). This CDR3 has 16 amino acids. The germline V gene encodes CDR1 LNHDA and CDR2 SQIVND (reference sequence). V lost 2 bases and J 0 bases, leaving 13 bases between the germline ends.

This clone has a single count. CDR3 sequence (DNA): TGTGCCAGCAGCCCCGGGACAGGGGGCTACGGCTACACCTTC. It specifies CASSPGTGGYGYTF. V usage is TRBV11-2 and J usage is TRBJ1-2, with 12 positions matching TRBD1. The CDR3 is 14 residues long. Per germline, CDR1 SGHAT and CDR2 FQNNGV. The J segment lost 8 bases and the V segment lost 5 bases, leaving 6 bases of the junction unmatched.

The chain uses TRBV6-2 or TRBV6-3 and TRBJ1-5; maybe TRBD1 (6 bases). The CDR3 extends over 16 amino acids. V was shortened by 6 bases and J by 4 bases, with 19 bases between the two germline ends. Germline V gene sequence: CDR1 MNHEY, CDR2 SVGEGT. The CDR3 loop reads CASSNYSAGANQPQHF. CDR3 bases: TGTGCCAGCAGCAACTACTCAGCAGGGGCGAATCAGCCCCAGCATTTT.

The chain combines TRBV12-3 or TRBV12-4 with TRBJ2-7; maybe TRBD1 (7 bases). The length of the CDR3 is 12 residues. Trimming cost V 6 bases and J 4 bases, with 10 bases left between them. The CDR3 DNA is TGTGCCAGCAGCCCAGGGGGGTACGAGCAGTACTTC. It codes for CASSPGGYEQYF.

J is TRBJ1-6 and V is TRBV5-6, with a weak D call TRBD1 (5 bases). V shed 3 bases and J shed 5 bases, with 9 bases lying between them. CDR3 length equals 14 residues. The V gene's germline CDR1 is SGHDT and CDR2 YYEEEE. The CDR3 DNA reads as TGTGCCAGCAGCTCAGGGTACGATAATTCACCCCTCCACTTT. Residues: CASSSGYDNSPLHF.

The chain recombines TRBV9 with TRBJ2-5; TRBD2 agrees at 7 bases. Germline V gives CDR1 SGDLS, CDR2 YYNGEE. V shed 5 bases and J 2 bases; nucleotides not matched to a gene: 9. The length of the CDR3 is 15 residues. In DNA, the CDR3 is TGTGCCAGCAGTCGTTCTAGCGGTCCTCAAGAGACCCAGTACTTC. This encodes CASSRSSGPQETQYF.

The genes are TRBV6-2 or TRBV6-3 and TRBJ1-5, with 10 bases that match TRBD1. J was trimmed by 6 bases and V by 2 bases; bases with no gene match: 10. The CDR3 extends over 17 amino acids. Germline CDR1 and CDR2: MNHEY and SVGEGT. CDR3 loop: CASSYTPGQGTSQPQHF. DNA of the CDR3: TGTGCCAGCAGTTACACCCCGGGACAGGGGACAAGTCAGCCCCAGCATTTT.

J is TRBJ2-7 and V is TRBV6-5; weak D call: TRBD1 (5 bases). This CDR3 spans 12 amino acids. Germline loops: CDR1 MNHEY, CDR2 SVGAGI. Trimming removed 6 bases from V and 3 bases from J, with 9 bases in between. The CDR3 here is CASRPDIYEQYF. DNA of the CDR3: TGTGCCAGCAGGCCGGACATCTACGAGCAGTACTTC.

This chain joins TRBV7-9 and TRBJ1-2; D remains unclear. CDR1 and CDR2 (germline): SEHNR, FQNEAQ (reference sequence). Trimming stripped 0 bases from V and 1 base from J, with 18 bases between. The CDR3 contains 18 residues. CDR3 protein: CASSLARQAFGVNYGYTF. CDR3 in DNA: TGTGCCAGCAGCTTAGCCCGGCAGGCCTTTGGGGTTAACTATGGCTACACCTTC.